The 7 T cell receptor beta chains presented below share a single source sample, sequenced in a study of T cell responses to AZD1222 COVID-19 vaccine. The method was immunoSEQ multiplex PCR; TCRdb's version includes in-frame clones alone and lacks a portion of them. Seen here are about 120,000 clones, 80% to 90% observed once, and the top ten hold approximately 3.1%. The source was peripheral blood, collected on day 0 of AZD1222 vaccination. The receptors stem from an adult in good health.

The DNA of the CDR3 is TGTGCCAGCAGCCCGGATGAGACGTCGGATGGCTACACCTTC. This codes for CASSPDETSDGYTF. The chain links TRBV6-4 to TRBJ1-2; D gene unclear. CDR3 length equals 14 residues. The V gene's germline CDR1 is MRHNA and CDR2 SNTAGT. Trimming removed 6 bases from V and 6 bases from J, with 17 bases in between.

The chain has TRBV7-9 and TRBJ1-1; D gene ambiguous. Germline CDR1 and CDR2: SEHNR and FQNEAQ (reference sequence). V was cut by 7 bases and J by 4 bases, with 16 bases left in between. The CDR3 loop spans 14 amino acids. The chain's CDR3 is CASNPPGKGTEAFF. The CDR3 DNA reads TGTGCCAGCAATCCCCCTGGAAAGGGCACTGAAGCTTTCTTT.

The J gene is TRBJ2-5, the V gene TRBV7-6; TRBD1 might be the D (6 bases). Trimming took 2 bases from V and 5 from J, leaving 18 bases between them. This CDR3 region has 16 residues. CDR1 is SGHVS, CDR2 FNYEAQ, per germline. The CDR3 nucleotides are TGTGCCAGCAGCTTACTGGCAGGGGTGGCGGTGGAGACCCAGTACTTC. It translates to CASSLLAGVAVETQYF. The full variable domain, with the rest looked up from reference TRBV7-6 and TRBJ2-5, is GAGVSQSPRYKVTKRGQDVALRCDPISGHVSLYWYRQALGQGPEFLTYFNYEAQQDKSGLPNDRFSAERPEGSISTLTIQRTEQRDSAMYRCASSLLAGVAVETQYFGPGTRLLVL.

Comment on this clone: Other DNA sequences in this sample translate to the same CDR3. The chain combines TRBV12-3 or TRBV12-4 with TRBJ1-3; no clear D. CDR3 size: 12 residues. The germline V and J ends were trimmed by 3 bases and 2 bases, with 2 bases remaining between them. The CDR3 here is CASSFAGNTIYF. The CDR3 DNA reads TGTGCCAGCAGTTTCGCTGGAAACACCATATATTTT.

This chain connects TRBV5-4 to TRBJ2-7, with 9 bases matching TRBD2. With V trimmed by 1 base and J by 0 bases, 8 bases remained unmatched. The CDR3 contains 17 residues. CDR1 and CDR2 (germline): SGHNT, YYREEE (reference sequence). CDR3 coding DNA: TGTGCCAGCAGCTTGAGGTTGGGCGGGGGGGTCTCCTACGAGCAGTACTTC. Amino acid sequence: CASSLRLGGGVSYEQYF.

This clone came up once. The gene calls are TRBV4-3 and TRBJ1-2, with D unclear. The CDR3 sequence is 15 residues long. The ends were cut back, 2 bases at V and 4 bases at J, with 14 bases in the middle. CDR1 LGHNA and CDR2 YSLEER come from the germline V gene. The CDR3 reads CASSQTGQSLYGYTF. The DNA of the CDR3 is TGCGCCAGCAGCCAAACGGGCCAGAGTCTCTATGGCTACACCTTC.

The rearrangement uses TRBV10-3 and TRBJ2-7; TRBD2 aligns across 12 bases. Trimming took 7 bases from V and 2 from J; bases not matched to a gene: 6. CDR1 and CDR2 (germline): ENHRY, SYGVKD. The CDR3 totals 15 residues. The CDR3 here is CAINGLAGSTYEQYF. The CDR3 DNA sequence: TGTGCCATCAATGGACTAGCGGGATCCACCTACGAGCAGTACTTC.